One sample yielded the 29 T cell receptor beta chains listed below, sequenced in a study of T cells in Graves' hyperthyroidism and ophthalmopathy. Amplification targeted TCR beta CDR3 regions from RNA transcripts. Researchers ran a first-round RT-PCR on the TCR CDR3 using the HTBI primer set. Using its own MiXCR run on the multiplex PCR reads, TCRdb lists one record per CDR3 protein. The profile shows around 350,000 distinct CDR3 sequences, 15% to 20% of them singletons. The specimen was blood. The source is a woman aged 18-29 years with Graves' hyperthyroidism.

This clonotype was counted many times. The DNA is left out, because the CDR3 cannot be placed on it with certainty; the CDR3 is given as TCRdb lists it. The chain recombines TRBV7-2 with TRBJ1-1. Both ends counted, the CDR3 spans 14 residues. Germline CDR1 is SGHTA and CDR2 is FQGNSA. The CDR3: CASSTSGLNTEAFF.

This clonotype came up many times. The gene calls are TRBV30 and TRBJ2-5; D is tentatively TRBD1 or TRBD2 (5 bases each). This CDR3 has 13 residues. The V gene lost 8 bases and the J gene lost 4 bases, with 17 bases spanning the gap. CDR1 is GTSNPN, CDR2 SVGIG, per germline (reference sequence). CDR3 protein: CARRDRGPETQYF. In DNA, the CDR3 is TGTGCCCGAAGGGACCGCGGGCCAGAGACCCAGTACTTC.

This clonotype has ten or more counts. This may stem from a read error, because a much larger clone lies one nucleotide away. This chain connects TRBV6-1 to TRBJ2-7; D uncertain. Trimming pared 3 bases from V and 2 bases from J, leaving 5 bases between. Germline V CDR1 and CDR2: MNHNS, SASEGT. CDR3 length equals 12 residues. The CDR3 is CASSETAYEQYF. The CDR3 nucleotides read TGTGCCAGCAGTGAGACGGCCTACGAGCAGTACTTC.

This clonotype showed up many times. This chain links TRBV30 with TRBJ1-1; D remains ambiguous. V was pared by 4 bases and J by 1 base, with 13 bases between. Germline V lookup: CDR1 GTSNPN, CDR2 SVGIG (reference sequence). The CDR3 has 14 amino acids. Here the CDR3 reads CAWTSPYRNTEAFF. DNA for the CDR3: TGTGCCTGGACCTCCCCTTACAGGAACACTGAAGCTTTCTTT.

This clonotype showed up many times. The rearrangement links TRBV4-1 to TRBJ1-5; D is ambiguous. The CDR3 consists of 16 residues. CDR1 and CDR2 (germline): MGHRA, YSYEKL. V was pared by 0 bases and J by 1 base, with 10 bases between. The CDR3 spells CASSQDWRVSNQPQHF. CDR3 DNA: TGCGCCAGCAGCCAAGATTGGAGGGTCAGCAATCAGCCCCAGCATTTT.

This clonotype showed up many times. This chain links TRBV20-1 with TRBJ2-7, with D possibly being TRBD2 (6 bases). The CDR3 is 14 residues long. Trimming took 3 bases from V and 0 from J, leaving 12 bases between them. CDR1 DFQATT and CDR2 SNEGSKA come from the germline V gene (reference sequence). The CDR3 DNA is TGCAGTGCTAGCGCTGACGGGAGCTCCTACGAGCAGTACTTC. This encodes CSASADGSSYEQYF.

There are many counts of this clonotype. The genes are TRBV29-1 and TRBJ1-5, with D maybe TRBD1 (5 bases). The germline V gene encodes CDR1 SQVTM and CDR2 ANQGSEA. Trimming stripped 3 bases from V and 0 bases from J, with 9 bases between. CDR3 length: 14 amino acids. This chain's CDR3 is CSVDSGGSNQPQHF. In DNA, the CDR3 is TGCAGCGTTGACTCGGGGGGTAGCAATCAGCCCCAGCATTTT. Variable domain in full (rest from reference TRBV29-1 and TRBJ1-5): SAVISQKPSRDICQRGTSLTIQCQVDSQVTMMFWYRQQPGQSLTLIATANQGSEATYESGFVIDKFPISRPNLTFSTLTVSNMSPEDSSIYLCSVDSGGSNQPQHFGDGTRLSIL.

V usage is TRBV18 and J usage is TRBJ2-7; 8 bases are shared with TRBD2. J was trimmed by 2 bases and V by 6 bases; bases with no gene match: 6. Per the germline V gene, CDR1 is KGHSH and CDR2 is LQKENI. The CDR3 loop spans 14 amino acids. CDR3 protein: CASSGTRDAYEQYF. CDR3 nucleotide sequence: TGTGCCAGCTCCGGGACTAGAGACGCCTACGAGCAGTACTTC.

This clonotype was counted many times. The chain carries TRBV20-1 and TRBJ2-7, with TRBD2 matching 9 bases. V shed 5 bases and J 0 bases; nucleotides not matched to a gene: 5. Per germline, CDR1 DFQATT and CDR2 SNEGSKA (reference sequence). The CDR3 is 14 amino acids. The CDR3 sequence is CSASSGGRSYEQYF. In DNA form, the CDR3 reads TGCAGTGCTTCCAGCGGGGGGCGCTCCTACGAGCAGTACTTC.

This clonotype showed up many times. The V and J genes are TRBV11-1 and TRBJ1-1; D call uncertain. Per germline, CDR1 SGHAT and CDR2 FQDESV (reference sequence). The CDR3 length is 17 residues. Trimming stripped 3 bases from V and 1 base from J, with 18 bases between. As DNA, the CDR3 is TGTGCCAGCAGCTTTCAAAAAACGGGCAGGCCGAACACTGAAGCTTTCTTT. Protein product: CASSFQKTGRPNTEAFF.

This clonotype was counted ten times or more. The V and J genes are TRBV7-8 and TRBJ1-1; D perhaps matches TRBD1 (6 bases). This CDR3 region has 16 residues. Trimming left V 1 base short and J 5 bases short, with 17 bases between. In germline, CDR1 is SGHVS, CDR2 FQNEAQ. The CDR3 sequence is CASSLVKGGFGTEAFF. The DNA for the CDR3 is TGTGCCAGCAGCTTAGTAAAAGGGGGATTTGGGACTGAAGCTTTCTTT.

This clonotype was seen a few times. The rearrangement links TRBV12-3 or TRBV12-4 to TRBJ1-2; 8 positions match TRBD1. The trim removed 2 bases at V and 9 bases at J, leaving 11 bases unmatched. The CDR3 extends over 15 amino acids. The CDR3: CASSLMLRDRLSYTF. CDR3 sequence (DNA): TGTGCCAGCAGTTTAATGCTCCGGGACAGGCTAAGCTACACCTTC.

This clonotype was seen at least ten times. CDR3 in DNA: TGTGCCAGCAGTGCACAGGGGATTCCGAATCAGCCCCAGCATTTT. It encodes CASSAQGIPNQPQHF. The chain uses TRBV6-1 and TRBJ1-5, with 7 positions matching TRBD1. Germline V CDR1 and CDR2: MNHNS, SASEGT. V lost 4 bases and J lost 4; bases outside the gene matches: 7. The CDR3 has 15 residues.

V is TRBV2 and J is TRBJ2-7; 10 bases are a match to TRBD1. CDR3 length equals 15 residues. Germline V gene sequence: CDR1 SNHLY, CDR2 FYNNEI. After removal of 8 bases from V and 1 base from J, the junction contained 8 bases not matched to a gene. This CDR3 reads CASGGRTGGSYEQYF. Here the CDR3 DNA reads TGTGCCAGCGGAGGCCGGACAGGGGGATCCTACGAGCAGTACTTC. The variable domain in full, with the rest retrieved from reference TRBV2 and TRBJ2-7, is EPEVTQTPSHQVTQMGQEVILRCVPISNHLYFYWYRQILGQKVEFLVSFYNNEISEKSEIFDDQFSVERPDGSNFTLKIRSTKLEDSAMYFCASGGRTGGSYEQYFGPGTRLTVT.

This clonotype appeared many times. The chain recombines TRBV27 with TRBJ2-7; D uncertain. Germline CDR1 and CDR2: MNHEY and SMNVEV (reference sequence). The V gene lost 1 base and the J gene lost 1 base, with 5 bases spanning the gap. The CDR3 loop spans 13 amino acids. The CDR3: CASSLYESYEQYF. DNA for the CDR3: TGTGCCAGCAGTTTATATGAGTCCTACGAGCAGTACTTC.

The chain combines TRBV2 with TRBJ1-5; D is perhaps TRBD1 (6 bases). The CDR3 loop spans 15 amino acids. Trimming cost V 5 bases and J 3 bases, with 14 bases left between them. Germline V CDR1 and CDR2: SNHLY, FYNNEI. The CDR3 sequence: CASSSTQGVNQPQHF. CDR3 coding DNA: TGTGCCAGCAGTTCAACACAGGGCGTCAATCAGCCCCAGCATTTT.

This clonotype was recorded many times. Here the CDR3 reads CASSFQIPSGGGLWAQYF. CDR3 in DNA: TGTGCCAGCAGCTTCCAGATTCCTAGCGGGGGGGGACTGTGGGCCCAGTACTTC. The V and J genes are TRBV3-1 and TRBJ2-5; TRBD2 aligns across 12 bases. Germline loops: CDR1 LGHDT, CDR2 YNNKEL (reference sequence). This CDR3 contains 18 residues. Trimming cost V 5 bases and J 9 bases; bases outside gene matches: 19.

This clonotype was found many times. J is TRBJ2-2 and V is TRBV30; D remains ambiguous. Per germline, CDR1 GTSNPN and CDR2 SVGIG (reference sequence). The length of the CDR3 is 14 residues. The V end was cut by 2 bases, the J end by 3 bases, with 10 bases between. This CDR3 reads CAWSLSGDTGELFF. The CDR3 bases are TGTGCCTGGAGTCTTTCAGGCGACACCGGGGAGCTGTTTTTT.

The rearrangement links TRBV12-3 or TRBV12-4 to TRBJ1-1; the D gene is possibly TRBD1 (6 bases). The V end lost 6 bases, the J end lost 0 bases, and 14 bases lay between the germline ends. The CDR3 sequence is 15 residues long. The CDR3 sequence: CASRPPGGMNTEAFF. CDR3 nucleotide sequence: TGTGCCAGCAGGCCCCCGGGGGGCATGAACACTGAAGCTTTCTTT.

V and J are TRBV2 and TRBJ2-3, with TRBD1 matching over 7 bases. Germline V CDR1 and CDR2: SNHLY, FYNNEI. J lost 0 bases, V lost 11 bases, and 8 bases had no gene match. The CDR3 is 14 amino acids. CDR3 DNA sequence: TGTGCCGCCTCACAGGGGCCTAGCACAGATACGCAGTATTTT. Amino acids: CAASQGPSTDTQYF.

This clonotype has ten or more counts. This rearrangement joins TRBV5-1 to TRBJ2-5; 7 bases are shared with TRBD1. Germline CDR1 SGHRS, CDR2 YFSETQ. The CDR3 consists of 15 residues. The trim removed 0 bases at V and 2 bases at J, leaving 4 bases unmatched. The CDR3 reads CASSLADRDQETQYF. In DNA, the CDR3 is TGCGCCAGCAGCTTGGCCGACAGGGATCAAGAGACCCAGTACTTC.

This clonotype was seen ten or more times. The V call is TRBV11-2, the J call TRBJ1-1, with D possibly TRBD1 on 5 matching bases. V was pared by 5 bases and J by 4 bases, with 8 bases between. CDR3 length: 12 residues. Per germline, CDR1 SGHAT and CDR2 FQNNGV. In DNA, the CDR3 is TGTGCCAGCAGCCTGGGGGTCACTGAAGCTTTCTTT. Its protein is CASSLGVTEAFF.

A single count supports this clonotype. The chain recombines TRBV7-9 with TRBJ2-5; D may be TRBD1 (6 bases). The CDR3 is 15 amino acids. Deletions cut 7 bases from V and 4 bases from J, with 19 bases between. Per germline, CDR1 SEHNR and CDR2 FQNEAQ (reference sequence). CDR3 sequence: CASTNMVLGGETQYF. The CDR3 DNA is TGTGCCAGCACCAACATGGTACTAGGGGGAGAGACCCAGTACTTC.

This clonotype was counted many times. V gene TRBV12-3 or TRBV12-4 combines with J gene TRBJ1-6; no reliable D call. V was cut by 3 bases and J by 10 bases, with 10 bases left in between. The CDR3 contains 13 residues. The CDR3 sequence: CASSFALASPLHF. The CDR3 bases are TGTGCCAGCAGTTTCGCCCTCGCCTCACCCCTCCACTTT.

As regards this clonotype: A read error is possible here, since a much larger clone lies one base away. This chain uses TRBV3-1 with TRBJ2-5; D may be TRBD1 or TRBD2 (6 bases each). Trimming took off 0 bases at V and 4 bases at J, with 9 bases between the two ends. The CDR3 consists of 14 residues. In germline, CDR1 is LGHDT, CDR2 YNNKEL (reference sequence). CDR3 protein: CASSQEGGGETQYF. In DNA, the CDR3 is TGTGCCAGCAGCCAAGAGGGGGGCGGAGAGACCCAGTACTTC.

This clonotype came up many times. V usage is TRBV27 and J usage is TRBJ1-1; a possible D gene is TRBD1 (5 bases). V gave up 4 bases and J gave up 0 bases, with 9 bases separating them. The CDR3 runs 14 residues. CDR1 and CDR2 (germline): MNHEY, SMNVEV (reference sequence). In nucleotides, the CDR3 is TGTGCCAGCAGTTGGGGACGATTGAACACTGAAGCTTTCTTT. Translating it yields CASSWGRLNTEAFF.

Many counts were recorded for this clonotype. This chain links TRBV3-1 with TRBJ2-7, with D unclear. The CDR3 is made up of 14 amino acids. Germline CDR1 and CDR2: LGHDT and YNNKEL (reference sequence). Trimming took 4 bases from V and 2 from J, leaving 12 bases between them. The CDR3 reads CASSPNGGTYEQYF. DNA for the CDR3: TGTGCCAGCAGCCCGAATGGCGGTACCTACGAGCAGTACTTC.

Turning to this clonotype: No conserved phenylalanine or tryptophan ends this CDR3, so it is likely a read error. The CDR3 loop reads CASSRDYGQYL. Here the CDR3 DNA reads TGTGCCAGCAGTCGGGACTACGGGCAGTACCTC. V gene TRBV12-3 or TRBV12-4 combines with J gene TRBJ2-7; 7 bases line up with TRBD2. This CDR3 contains 11 residues.

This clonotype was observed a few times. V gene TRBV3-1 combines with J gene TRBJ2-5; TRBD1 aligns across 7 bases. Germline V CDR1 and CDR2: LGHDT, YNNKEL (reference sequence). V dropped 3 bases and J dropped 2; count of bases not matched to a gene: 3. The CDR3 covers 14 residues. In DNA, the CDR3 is TGTGCCAGCAGCCAGCCGGGACAGCAAGAGACCCAGTACTTC. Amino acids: CASSQPGQQETQYF.